Listed below are T cell receptor beta chains from one sample, sequenced in a study of T cell responses to AZD1222 COVID-19 vaccine. Generated by immunoSEQ multiplex PCR, the TCRdb table keeps only in-frame clones and is missing some. Of approximately 150,000 clones listed, roughly 87% are singletons. The specimen comprised peripheral blood, sampled 28 days after the second dose of the MenACWY control vaccine. These receptors came from an adult who received the MenACWY meningococcal vaccine as a control. Both conserved end residues are part of each CDR3. D genes are given only for firm matches. The size field is filled for only some rows; it gives once, few, many or a size class.

>TRBV6-5|TRBJ1-2|.|.
CASSFPGWYGYTF
TGTGCCAGCAGTTTCCCGGGTTGGTATGGCTACACCTTC
>TRBV4-1|TRBJ2-7|.|once
CASSQQGSYEQYF
TGCGCCAGCAGCCAACAAGGATCCTACGAGCAGTACTTC
>TRBV7-9|TRBJ2-5|TRBD1|.
CASSLGTGAVETQYF
TGTGCCAGCAGCCTTGGGACAGGGGCGGTGGAGACCCAGTACTTC
>TRBV7-9|TRBJ2-7|.|.
CASSLYGTNYEQYF
TGTGCCAGCAGCTTGTACGGGACAAACTACGAGCAGTACTTC
>TRBV12-3/TRBV12-4|TRBJ2-3|.|.
CASGVRATDTQYF
TGTGCCAGCGGCGTGAGAGCCACAGATACGCAGTATTTT
>TRBV19|TRBJ2-3|TRBD1|.
CASSIVQGKGHTDTQYF
TGTGCCAGTAGTATAGTACAGGGGAAGGGTCACACAGATACGCAGTATTTT
>TRBV27|TRBJ2-2|TRBD2|once
CASSLYGGGTGELFF
TGTGCCAGCAGTTTATACGGGGGGGGAACCGGGGAGCTGTTTTTT
>TRBV5-1|TRBJ2-7|.|.
CASSPLAGLAAYEQYF
TGCGCCAGCAGCCCACTCGCGGGTTTGGCGGCCTACGAGCAGTACTTC
>TRBV7-2|TRBJ2-1|.|.
CASSLVSGTIYNEQFF
TGTGCCAGCAGCTTAGTCTCCGGGACCATCTACAATGAGCAGTTCTTC
>TRBV20-1|TRBJ2-1|.|.
CSASPFLAQTYNEQFF
TGCAGTGCTAGTCCTTTCCTAGCCCAGACCTACAATGAGCAGTTCTTC
>TRBV11-3|TRBJ1-6|TRBD1|.
CASSSGTVNSPLHF
TGTGCCAGCAGCTCCGGGACAGTAAATTCACCCCTCCACTTT
>TRBV9|TRBJ2-7|TRBD2|.
CASSPKGASGTYEQYF
TGTGCCAGCAGCCCTAAGGGGGCTAGCGGGACCTACGAGCAGTACTTC
>TRBV11-3|TRBJ2-4|.|.
CASSLGSRVERNIQYF
TGTGCCAGCAGCTTAGGATCGCGGGTGGAGCGAAACATTCAGTACTTC
>TRBV3-1/TRBV3-2|TRBJ1-5|.|.
CASSQDTSNQPQHF
TGTGCCAGCAGCCAAGACACTAGCAATCAGCCCCAGCATTTT
>TRBV5-1|TRBJ1-4|.|.
CASRRSTNEKLFF
TGCGCCAGCAGACGTTCAACTAATGAAAAACTGTTTTTT
>TRBV9|TRBJ2-3|.|.
CASGGDLSTDTQYF
TGTGCCTCCGGGGGAGACCTCTCCACAGATACGCAGTATTTT
>TRBV11-3|TRBJ1-1|TRBD1|once
CASSLGDSTGGNTEAFF
TGTGCCAGCAGCTTAGGGGACTCGACAGGGGGGAACACTGAAGCTTTCTTT
>TRBV5-1|TRBJ1-2|TRBD1|.
CASSPGTDYYGYTF
TGCGCCAGCAGCCCAGGGACAGATTACTATGGCTACACCTTC
>TRBV4-3|TRBJ1-2|.|.
CASSQDTQGDYGYTF
TGCGCCAGCAGCCAAGATACCCAGGGCGACTATGGCTACACCTTC
>TRBV15|TRBJ1-3|.|.
CATSTDLGNSGNTIYF
TGTGCCACCAGCACTGACCTGGGGAACTCTGGAAACACCATATATTTT
>TRBV5-6|TRBJ2-7|.|.
CASSSVGGEGPYEQYF
TGTGCCAGCAGCTCAGTCGGGGGAGAGGGCCCCTACGAGCAGTACTTC
>TRBV28|TRBJ2-5|.|.
CASRVRRETQYF
TGTGCCAGCAGGGTGAGGCGCGAGACCCAGTACTTC
>TRBV7-2|TRBJ2-2|.|.
CASILLGPGNGELFF
TGTGCCAGCATCTTGTTGGGGCCGGGTAACGGGGAGCTGTTTTTT